A selection of T cell receptor beta chains follows, all from one sample in a study of Ad26.COV2.S vaccination and SARS-CoV-2 variants. Repertoires were generated with immunoSEQ multiplex PCR, while TCRdb's copy carries only in-frame clones and drops some. The sample yields 300,000 to 500,000 clones, approximately 91% seen once. Specimen: peripheral blood, collected in a trial of Ad26.COV2.S vaccine versus placebo. The receptors derive from a person between 18 and 65 years old who received the Ad26.COV2.S COVID-19 vaccine or a placebo. Both conserved end residues are part of each CDR3.

>TRBJ1-1|TRBV29-1
CSVVEGATEAFF
>TRBJ1-2|TRBV5-4
CASTQERLNYGYTF
>TRBJ2-7|TRBV29-1
CSVELADYEQYF
>TRBJ2-7|TRBV19
CASSIDGGSYEQYF
>TRBJ2-1|TRBV9
CASSVATRGSSYNEQFF
>TRBJ2-7|TRBV19
CASSMGGADYEQYF
>TRBJ2-2|TRBV27
CASSLNPQGYTGELFF
>TRBJ1-2|TRBV7-9
CASSSPGGKGYTF
>TRBJ1-2|TRBV7-9
CASSSPGQGDGYTF
>TRBJ2-7|TRBV6-1
CASSEEVWVTYEQYF
>TRBJ2-5|TRBV7-7
CASSRGAFQETQYF
>TRBJ2-5|TRBV5-6
CASSLGAGTGETQYF
>TRBJ2-1|TRBV19
CASTPTGPSSYNEQFF
>TRBJ2-6|TRBV7-9
CASSLETGFGANVLTF
>TRBJ2-1|TRBV6-5
CASIVQGGYEQFF
>TRBJ2-2|TRBV29-1
CSARFPGQGRSTGELFF
>TRBJ1-3|TRBV11-3
CASSFPGGNRNTIYF
>TRBJ2-3|TRBV11-2
CASSLGASGSGTDTQYF
>TRBJ2-7|TRBV5-1
CASSLDRVEQYF
>TRBJ2-3|TRBV3-1/TRBV3-2
CASSQDVTDTQYF
>TRBJ2-1|TRBV19
CASKAVGGSNEQFF
>TRBJ2-3|TRBV18
CASSPEALLLSSTDTQYF
>TRBJ1-2|TRBV7-2
CASTTLTGRGYTF
>TRBJ1-2|TRBV5-6
CASSLGQGYYGYTF
>TRBJ1-3|TRBV5-4
CASSLQGATGNTIYF
>TRBJ2-7|TRBV11-2
CASSLQTSGGAEQYF
>TRBJ1-1|TRBV6-6
CASRPGVADTEAFF
>TRBJ1-4|TRBV6-5
CASSRGQDEKLFF
>TRBJ2-5|TRBV3-1/TRBV3-2
CASSQTGGTQETQYF
>TRBJ1-1|TRBV4-1
CASSQDRGRKNTEAFF
>TRBJ1-1|TRBV5-5
CASSLRVLQGAGDTEAFF
>TRBJ1-5|TRBV5-6
CASSFSGEGNQPQHF
>TRBJ2-3|TRBV6-6
CASSYFGQGGTDTQYF
>TRBJ2-1|TRBV7-9
CASTPVGANEQFF
>TRBJ1-3|TRBV6-5
CASSYGRSTSGNTIYF
>TRBJ1-2|TRBV5-8
CASSLEGTDYGYTF
>TRBJ2-7|TRBV30
CAWSVNGGLEQYF
>TRBJ2-5|TRBV4-1
CASSQVSATGQETQYF
>TRBJ2-1|TRBV3-1/TRBV3-2
CASSPRPGVVTYNEQFF
>TRBJ2-2|TRBV11-2
CASSSLTGRTGELFF
>TRBJ2-5|TRBV2
CASSEFGLAQETQYF